The 30 T cell receptor beta chains presented below share a single source sample, sequenced in a study of cytomegalovirus exposure and HLA in healthy donors. PCR employed 60 Vbeta and 13 Jbeta primers. Using immunoSEQ multiplex PCR, the repertoire was profiled, and TCRdb retains in-frame clones only, with some absent. The table lists around 95,000 clones, approximately 76% of them singletons. Sample: PBMCs. Receptor source: a man aged 30 to 45 in good health and CMV-seropositive.

The chain couples TRBV6-4 to TRBJ1-1; D is unresolved. CDR3 length: 14 amino acids. The germline V gene has CDR1 MRHNA and CDR2 SNTAGT. V shed 8 bases and J shed 5 bases, with 18 bases lying between them. The DNA for the CDR3 is TGTGCCAGCGTAATCTCCTCCCCGGGAACTGAAGCTTTCTTT. Encoded protein: CASVISSPGTEAFF.

Turning to this clone: One junction end does not reproduce the germline sequence, and a read error may be involved. The chain couples TRBV7-9 to TRBJ1-3; D uncertain. The CDR3 has 13 amino acids. Germline loops: CDR1 SEHNR, CDR2 FQNEAQ (reference sequence). DNA of the CDR3: TGTTCCAGCAGCGGAGGTTGGGGAAACACCATATATTTT. It is translated as CSSSGGWGNTIYF.

This clone turned up a few times. This chain connects TRBV18 to TRBJ2-1, with 9 bases fitting TRBD1. Germline CDR1 reads KGHSH; CDR2 reads LQKENI. This CDR3 has 18 residues. The J segment lost 0 bases and the V segment lost 1 base, leaving 7 bases of the junction unmatched. CDR3: CASSPRLGTGSSYNEQFF. In nucleotides, the CDR3 is TGTGCCAGCTCACCACGCCTCGGGACAGGGAGCTCCTACAATGAGCAGTTCTTC.

This clone was seen a few times. The chain employs TRBV19 and TRBJ1-5; possibly TRBD1 for D (6 bases). CDR1 is LNHDA, CDR2 SQIVND, per germline (reference sequence). V was shortened by 4 bases and J by 3 bases, with 10 bases between the two germline ends. CDR3 length: 14 amino acids. The CDR3 spells CASSTTGPNQPQHF. CDR3 coding DNA: TGTGCCAGTAGTACGACAGGCCCCAATCAGCCCCAGCATTTT.

The chain uses TRBV6-6 and TRBJ1-1; D may be TRBD1 (6 bases). The ends were cut back, 1 base at V and 6 bases at J, with 9 bases in the middle. The length of the CDR3 is 13 residues. CDR1 and CDR2 from the germline V gene are MNHNY and SVGAGI (reference sequence). This CDR3 reads CASSYLQGSEAFF. As DNA, the CDR3 is TGTGCCAGCAGTTACTTACAGGGCTCTGAAGCTTTCTTT.

In nucleotides, the CDR3 is TGTGCCAGCAGCCAAGATTTGGGGACACCATCTAATGAAAAACTGTTTTTT. Translated: CASSQDLGTPSNEKLFF. The rearrangement joins TRBV4-2 to TRBJ1-4, with D possibly being TRBD1 (6 bases). Trimming took 0 bases from V and 3 from J, leaving 14 bases between them. CDR1 is LGHNA and CDR2 is YNFKEQ in the germline V gene. This CDR3 is built from 17 residues.

The gene calls are TRBV6-1 and TRBJ1-3; 7 positions match TRBD1. There are 17 residues in the CDR3. V shed 2 bases, J shed 0 bases, and the junction held 7 bases outside the gene matches. Germline assignment: CDR1 MNHNS and CDR2 SASEGT. The CDR3 sequence: CASSESQPGGSGNTIYF. In DNA, the CDR3 is TGTGCCAGCAGTGAATCCCAACCAGGGGGCTCTGGAAACACCATATATTTT.

The chain recombines TRBV5-4 with TRBJ2-3; maybe TRBD2 (6 bases). CDR1 is SGHNT, CDR2 YYREEE, per germline (reference sequence). This CDR3 region has 16 residues. Trimming pared 1 base from V and 0 bases from J, leaving 12 bases between. In DNA form, the CDR3 reads TGTGCCAGCAGCTTGTATTTGGGGGGAAGCACAGATACGCAGTATTTT. Amino acid sequence: CASSLYLGGSTDTQYF.

This chain links TRBV29-1 with TRBJ2-7; the match to TRBD2 covers 12 bases. Germline V gene lookup returns CDR1 SQVTM and CDR2 ANQGSEA. This CDR3 contains 13 residues. The trim removed 7 bases at V and 3 bases at J, leaving 4 bases unmatched. The CDR3 DNA reads TGCAGCGCTGGGGGACTAGCGGGCTACGAGCAGTACTTC. Translation: CSAGGLAGYEQYF.

Only a few counts were recorded for this clone. The CDR3 DNA reads as TGCGCCAGCAGCCAGTCTGCGGTTAGCAATCAGCCCCAGCATTTT. Its translation: CASSQSAVSNQPQHF. This chain joins TRBV4-3 and TRBJ1-5; no definite D call. V lost 3 bases and J lost 0, with 9 bases in between. This CDR3 has 15 residues. The germline V gene encodes CDR1 LGHNA and CDR2 YSLEER.

The V gene is TRBV18, the J gene TRBJ1-5, with 7 bases fitting TRBD1. V was clipped by 2 bases and J by 2 bases; unmatched bases: 6. Germline CDR1 KGHSH, CDR2 LQKENI. The CDR3 covers 16 residues. The CDR3: CASSPRGGGGNQPQHF. For the CDR3, the DNA is TGTGCCAGCTCACCAAGAGGGGGCGGGGGCAATCAGCCCCAGCATTTT.

The rearrangement uses TRBV10-3 and TRBJ1-2; TRBD1 aligns across 8 bases. The length of the CDR3 is 14 residues. Germline CDR1 is ENHRY and CDR2 is SYGVKD. Trimming took 6 bases from V and 4 from J; bases not matched to a gene: 7. Here the CDR3 DNA reads TGTGCCATCAGGCCAGGGGGCAGTAGCTATGGCTACACCTTC. Protein: CAIRPGGSSYGYTF.

The chain is built from TRBV6-6 and TRBJ1-1; D is ambiguous. The CDR3 covers 14 residues. The V gene's germline CDR1 is MNHNY and CDR2 SVGAGI (reference sequence). The V gene lost 2 bases and the J gene lost 1 base, with 8 bases spanning the gap. The CDR3 spells CASSYGTGNTEAFF. The CDR3 nucleotides are TGTGCCAGCAGTTACGGTACGGGGAACACTGAAGCTTTCTTT.

The chain couples TRBV5-6 to TRBJ2-4, with unresolved D. The V end lost 0 bases, the J end lost 3 bases, and 10 bases lay between the germline ends. The CDR3 spans 15 residues. CDR1 is SGHDT, CDR2 YYEEEE, per germline. The CDR3 nucleotides read TGTGCCAGCAGCTTGGTGGTAGCTGGCAAAAACATTCAGTACTTC. Protein: CASSLVVAGKNIQYF.

The chain joins TRBV19 to TRBJ1-6; D unresolved. Germline V gene lookup returns CDR1 LNHDA and CDR2 SQIVND (reference sequence). V was trimmed by 3 bases and J by 7 bases, leaving 10 bases between them. This CDR3 region has 14 residues. The CDR3 loop is CASSMGPLNSPLHF. DNA for the CDR3: TGTGCCAGTAGTATGGGCCCACTGAATTCACCCCTCCACTTT.

The chain employs TRBV6-6 and TRBJ2-3; D unclear. In germline, CDR1 is MNHNY, CDR2 SVGAGI (reference sequence). V lost 2 bases, J lost 5 bases, and 14 bases lay in between. This CDR3 is built from 15 residues. CDR3 residues: CASSYGNPPGDTQYF. The CDR3 nucleotides are TGTGCCAGCAGTTACGGTAACCCCCCAGGAGATACGCAGTATTTT.

The chain links TRBV14 to TRBJ2-5; no clear D gene. The J call may be wrong; the DNA end is better matched by TRBJ2-7. From germline, CDR1 is SGHDN and CDR2 FVKESK. CDR3 length equals 13 residues. In DNA, the CDR3 is TGTGCCAGCAGCCAAGGGGCCTCCTACGAGCAGTACTTC. Translated, it gives CASSQGASYEQYF.

CDR3 DNA sequence: TGTGCCAGCAGTCCTGGACTAGCGGGGGGAATAGAGACCCAGTACTTC. Translating it yields CASSPGLAGGIETQYF. V usage is TRBV2 and J usage is TRBJ2-5; 14 nucleotides agree with TRBD2. Looked up from germline, CDR1 is SNHLY and CDR2 is FYNNEI. CDR3 length: 16 amino acids. V shed 5 bases and J 4 bases; nucleotides not matched to a gene: 6.

This chain uses TRBV29-1 with TRBJ2-1, with 11 nucleotides matching TRBD1. The CDR3 is 15 amino acids. Trimming took 2 bases from V and 6 from J; bases not matched to a gene: 6. Germline V gene sequence: CDR1 SQVTM, CDR2 ANQGSEA. The CDR3 reads CSVERGTGGINEQFF. For the CDR3, the DNA is TGCAGCGTTGAACGGGGGACAGGGGGTATCAATGAGCAGTTCTTC.

This clone was detected once. The chain has TRBV2 and TRBJ1-4, with D possibly matching TRBD1 (5 bases). This CDR3 comprises 12 residues. V lost 3 bases to trimming and J lost 8 bases, with 7 bases between them. Germline loops: CDR1 SNHLY, CDR2 FYNNEI. This CDR3 is CASSDAGEKLFF. The CDR3 DNA reads as TGTGCCAGCAGTGACGCAGGGGAAAAACTGTTTTTT.

This sequence joins TRBV5-1 and TRBJ1-1, with D perhaps matching TRBD1 (5 bases). Germline assignment: CDR1 SGHRS and CDR2 YFSETQ. Trimming stripped 1 base from V and 2 bases from J, with 9 bases between. The CDR3 covers 14 residues. The CDR3 loop reads CASSLWTINTEAFF. In nucleotides, the CDR3 is TGCGCCAGCAGCTTGTGGACAATAAACACTGAAGCTTTCTTT.

This chain links TRBV30 with TRBJ1-1; a weak D match, TRBD1 (6 bases). This CDR3 has 18 amino acids. The V gene lost 0 bases and the J gene lost 3 bases, with 23 bases spanning the gap. The germline gives CDR1 GTSNPN, CDR2 SVGIG (reference sequence). For the CDR3, the DNA is TGTGCCTGGAGTGTACTAGGAACAGGGTTAAGTTTGGACACTGAAGCTTTCTTT. It is translated as CAWSVLGTGLSLDTEAFF.

CDR3 protein: CASSLASGGGDTQYF. CDR3 nucleotides: TGTGCCAGCAGCTTAGCTAGCGGGGGGGGAGATACGCAGTATTTT. The chain links TRBV7-9 to TRBJ2-3; 11 bases are a match to TRBD2. This CDR3 is 15 amino acids long. Germline V CDR1 and CDR2: SEHNR, FQNEAQ (reference sequence). J was trimmed by 5 bases and V by 0 bases; bases with no gene match: 1.

This chain uses TRBV7-9 with TRBJ2-2, with D perhaps TRBD2 (6 bases). There are 15 residues in the CDR3. Trimming cost V 3 bases and J 2 bases, with 10 bases left between them. Per germline, CDR1 SEHNR and CDR2 FQNEAQ (reference sequence). CDR3 sequence reads: CASSFWGVNTGELFF. CDR3 nucleotide sequence: TGTGCCAGCAGCTTTTGGGGGGTTAACACCGGGGAGCTGTTTTTT.

This chain joins TRBV5-6 and TRBJ1-6; D not resolved. The V and J ends lost 5 bases and 0 bases respectively, with 15 bases between them. There are 17 residues in the CDR3. In germline, CDR1 is SGHDT, CDR2 YYEEEE. This chain's CDR3 is CASRDTQPNSYNSPLHF. CDR3 nucleotides: TGTGCCAGCAGAGACACACAGCCGAACTCCTATAATTCACCCCTCCACTTT.

This clone has a handful of counts. The V gene is TRBV27, the J gene TRBJ2-2; TRBD2 is a possible D gene (5 bases). Per the germline V gene, CDR1 is MNHEY and CDR2 is SMNVEV (reference sequence). V lost 11 bases, J lost 1 base, and 14 bases lay in between. This CDR3 has 14 residues. The CDR3: CAAQRGWNTGELFF. CDR3 sequence (DNA): TGTGCCGCCCAACGAGGGTGGAACACCGGGGAGCTGTTTTTT.

The chain employs TRBV19 and TRBJ2-3; the match to TRBD2 covers 11 bases. The J segment lost 4 bases and the V segment lost 6 bases, leaving 6 bases of the junction unmatched. CDR3 length: 15 residues. CDR1 LNHDA and CDR2 SQIVND come from the germline V gene (reference sequence). The CDR3 here is CASSGLAGVSDTQYF. The CDR3 bases are TGTGCCAGTAGCGGACTAGCGGGCGTATCAGATACGCAGTATTTT.

The chain uses TRBV6-1 and TRBJ1-2, with D perhaps matching TRBD1 (5 bases). The CDR3 covers 16 residues. The germline V gene has CDR1 MNHNS and CDR2 SASEGT. V was clipped by 3 bases and J by 0 bases, with 14 bases between them. The CDR3 region has the DNA TGTGCCAGCAGTGAGGATGGGGGGACGCCTAACTATGGCTACACCTTC. It codes for CASSEDGGTPNYGYTF.

This clone was observed a handful of times. This chain links TRBV19 with TRBJ1-1; 9 nucleotides line up with TRBD1. V shed 5 bases and J 2 bases; nucleotides not matched to a gene: 9. In germline, CDR1 is LNHDA, CDR2 SQIVND (reference sequence). The CDR3 runs 16 residues. The CDR3 protein is CASSLRGTGSNTEAFF. CDR3 DNA sequence: TGTGCCAGTAGTCTTCGGGGGACAGGGTCCAACACTGAAGCTTTCTTT.

This clone has a count of ten or more. The chain is built from TRBV7-9 and TRBJ1-1; unclear D gene. Germline V gene sequence: CDR1 SEHNR, CDR2 FQNEAQ (reference sequence). The ends were cut back, 3 bases at V and 11 bases at J, with 10 bases in the middle. The CDR3 length is 11 residues. The CDR3 region has the DNA TGTGCCAGCAGCTTTGCAACCTACGCTTTCTTT. The encoded protein is CASSFATYAFF.